The TCR beta chain described here comes from a study of blood T cell repertoires in COVID-19. In the study overall: Specimens from acute and convalescent COVID-19 originated in the United States, Italy and Spain. Sources were T cells, B-cell-depleted T cells, or PBMCs; the material itself was cDNA or gDNA.

Trimming shortened V by 11 bases and J by 7 bases, and 18 bases separated the two germline ends. This CDR3 is 13 amino acids long. Per germline, CDR1 SNHLY and CDR2 FYNNEI. Study processing details: For nucleated cells, counts were estimated from reference gene primer amplification. Some clones are missing from TCRdb's copy, which holds only in-frame ones; the method was immunoSEQ multiplex PCR. The D gene and trimming were derived from the DNA, and the V and J assignments and clone size from that table. The data hold 170,000 or so clones, with roughly 79% observed a single time. The rearrangement joins TRBV2 to TRBJ1-5; D perhaps matches TRBD1 (5 bases). This clonotype was sampled from a woman aged 70-85 years with acute or convalescent COVID-19. Sequencing was done on a sample of peripheral blood. The CDR3, as DNA: TGTGCCTCTACCGCGCAGGGAGGACAGCCCCAGCATTTT. Its translation: CASTAQGGQPQHF.